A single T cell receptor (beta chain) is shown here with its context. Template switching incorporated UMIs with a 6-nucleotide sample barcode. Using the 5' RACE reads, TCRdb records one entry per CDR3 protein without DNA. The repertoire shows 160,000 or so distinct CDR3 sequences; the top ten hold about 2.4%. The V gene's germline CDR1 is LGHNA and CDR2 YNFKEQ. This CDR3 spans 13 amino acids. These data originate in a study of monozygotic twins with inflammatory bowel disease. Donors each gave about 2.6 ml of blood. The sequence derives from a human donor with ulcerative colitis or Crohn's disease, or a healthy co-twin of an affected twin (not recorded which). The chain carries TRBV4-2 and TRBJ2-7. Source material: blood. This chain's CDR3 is CASSQDRGNEQYF.